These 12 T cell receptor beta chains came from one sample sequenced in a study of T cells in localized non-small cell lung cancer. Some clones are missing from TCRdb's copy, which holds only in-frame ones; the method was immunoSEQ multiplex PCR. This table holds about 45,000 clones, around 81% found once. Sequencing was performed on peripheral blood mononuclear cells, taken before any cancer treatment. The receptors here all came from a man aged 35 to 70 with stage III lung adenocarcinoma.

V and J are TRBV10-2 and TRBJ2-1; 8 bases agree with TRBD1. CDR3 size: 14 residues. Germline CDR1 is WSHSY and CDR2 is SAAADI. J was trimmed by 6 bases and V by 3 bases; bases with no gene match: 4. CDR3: CASSDGRGLNEQFF. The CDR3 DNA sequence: TGCGCCAGCAGTGACGGCAGGGGGCTCAATGAGCAGTTCTTC.

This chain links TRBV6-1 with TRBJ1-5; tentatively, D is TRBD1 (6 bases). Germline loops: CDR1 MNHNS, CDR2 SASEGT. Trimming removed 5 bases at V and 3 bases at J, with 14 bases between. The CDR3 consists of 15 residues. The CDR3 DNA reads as TGTGCCAGCAGTTCCGGGACAAGGGACAATCAGCCCCAGCATTTT. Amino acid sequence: CASSSGTRDNQPQHF.

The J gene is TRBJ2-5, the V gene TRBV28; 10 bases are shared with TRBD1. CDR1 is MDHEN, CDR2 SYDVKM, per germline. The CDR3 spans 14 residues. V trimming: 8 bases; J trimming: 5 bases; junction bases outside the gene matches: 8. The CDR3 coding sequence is TGTGCCAGCCTGAGGACAGGGGGGGGTGAGACCCAGTACTTC. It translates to CASLRTGGGETQYF.

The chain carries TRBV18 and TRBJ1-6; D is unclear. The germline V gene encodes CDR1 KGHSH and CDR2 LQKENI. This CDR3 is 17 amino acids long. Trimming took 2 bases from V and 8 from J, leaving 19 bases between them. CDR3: CASSPIPSKVEHSPLHF. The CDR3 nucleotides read TGTGCCAGCTCACCAATCCCCTCTAAGGTGGAACATTCACCCCTCCACTTT.

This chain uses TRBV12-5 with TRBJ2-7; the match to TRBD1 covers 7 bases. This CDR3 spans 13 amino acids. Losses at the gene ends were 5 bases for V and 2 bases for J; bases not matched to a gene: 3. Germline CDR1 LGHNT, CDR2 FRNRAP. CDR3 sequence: CASGIGQAYEQYF. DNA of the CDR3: TGTGCTAGTGGTATTGGACAGGCCTACGAGCAGTACTTC.

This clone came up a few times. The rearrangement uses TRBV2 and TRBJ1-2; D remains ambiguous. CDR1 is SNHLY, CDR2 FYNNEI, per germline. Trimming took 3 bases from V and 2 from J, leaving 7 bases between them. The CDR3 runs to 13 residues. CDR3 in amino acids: CASSDEGNYGYTF. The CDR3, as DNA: TGTGCCAGCAGTGATGAGGGCAACTATGGCTACACCTTC.

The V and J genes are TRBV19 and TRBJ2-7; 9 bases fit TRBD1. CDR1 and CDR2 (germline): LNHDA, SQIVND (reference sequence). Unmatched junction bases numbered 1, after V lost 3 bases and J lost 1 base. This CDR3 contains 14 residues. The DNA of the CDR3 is TGTGCCAGTAGTATGACAGGGGGATCCTACGAGCAGTACTTC. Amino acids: CASSMTGGSYEQYF.

CDR3 nucleotides: TGTGCCAGCAGCGCCGACGAGTGGACGGGAACTAACTATGGCTACACCTTC. Its protein product is CASSADEWTGTNYGYTF. The chain recombines TRBV9 with TRBJ1-2; unclear D gene. The length of the CDR3 is 17 residues. The germline V gene has CDR1 SGDLS and CDR2 YYNGEE. Trimming removed 3 bases from V and 0 bases from J, with 18 bases in between. The entire variable domain, with the rest obtained from reference TRBV9 and TRBJ1-2, is as follows: DSGVTQTPKHLITATGQRVTLRCSPRSGDLSVYWYQQSLDQGLQFLIQYYNGEERAKGNILERFSAQQFPDLHSELNLSSLELGDSALYFCASSADEWTGTNYGYTFGSGTRLTVV.

This CDR3 reads CASSLAGLAGDYEQYF. As DNA, the CDR3 is TGCGCCAGCAGCTTGGCCGGACTAGCGGGGGACTACGAGCAGTACTTC. The gene calls are TRBV5-1 and TRBJ2-7; 13 bases agree with TRBD2. Trimming removed 0 bases from V and 3 bases from J; junction bases left unmatched: 3. Per germline, CDR1 SGHRS and CDR2 YFSETQ. CDR3 length: 16 amino acids.

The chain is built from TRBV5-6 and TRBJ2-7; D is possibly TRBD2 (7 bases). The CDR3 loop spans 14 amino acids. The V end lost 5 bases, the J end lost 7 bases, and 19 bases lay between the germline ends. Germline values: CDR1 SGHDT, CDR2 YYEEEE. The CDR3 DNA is TGTGCCAGCAGTTTAAGGGGGGGGAAGAGGGAGCAGTACTTC. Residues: CASSLRGGKREQYF.

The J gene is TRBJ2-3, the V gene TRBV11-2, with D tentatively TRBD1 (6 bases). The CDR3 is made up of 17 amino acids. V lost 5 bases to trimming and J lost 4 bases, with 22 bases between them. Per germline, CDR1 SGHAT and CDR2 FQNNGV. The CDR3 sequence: CASSAWVGAASADTQYF. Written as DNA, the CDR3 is TGTGCCAGCAGCGCCTGGGTGGGGGCGGCCTCAGCAGATACGCAGTATTTT.

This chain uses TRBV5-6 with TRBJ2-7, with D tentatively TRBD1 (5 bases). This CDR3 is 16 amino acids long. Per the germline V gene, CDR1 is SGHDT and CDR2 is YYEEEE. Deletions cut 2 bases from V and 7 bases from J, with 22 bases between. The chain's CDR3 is CASSFDWARESEEQYF. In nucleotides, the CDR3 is TGTGCCAGCAGCTTCGATTGGGCCAGGGAATCGGAAGAGCAGTACTTC.